What follows are 5 T cell receptor beta chains derived from one specimen sequenced in a study of blood T cell repertoires in COVID-19 (dated by TCRdb to the early 2020s). Library generation was performed with the immunoSEQ multiplex PCR assay. TCRdb obtained this table from immuneACCESS and retained in-frame rearrangements with V and J assigned. These tables miss some clones; where compared with another copy, unresolved V genes account for less than half of the shortfall, and the remainder is unexplained. Present in this sample are a few hundred thousand clones, 85% to 90% of which were seen just once. The top ten hold about 2.2% of the sample. Input material: peripheral blood. The origin of the receptors is a woman aged 45-60 years with acute or convalescent COVID-19.

Note on this clone: The same CDR3 is also encoded by other DNA sequences in this sample. J is TRBJ2-5 and V is TRBV12-3 or TRBV12-4; 7 bases are a match to TRBD2. V shed 6 bases, J shed 3 bases, and the junction held 4 bases outside the gene matches. This CDR3 is 13 amino acids long. Here the CDR3 DNA reads TGTGCCAGCAGCTGGGGGGGGGAAGAGACCCAGTACTTC. This codes for CASSWGGEETQYF.

The V and J genes are TRBV4-2 and TRBJ1-1; D may be TRBD1 (5 bases). The CDR3 contains 16 residues. Germline V gene lookup returns CDR1 LGHNA and CDR2 YNFKEQ. V was cut by 0 bases and J by 5 bases, with 16 bases left in between. The CDR3 nucleotides read TGTGCCAGCAGCCAAGATTGGCGGGGGTTCTCGACTGAAGCTTTCTTT. Its protein is CASSQDWRGFSTEAFF.

The chain has TRBV12-5 and TRBJ2-7, with TRBD1 matching over 10 bases. CDR3 length: 15 amino acids. The ends lost 7 bases at V and 1 base at J; junction bases unmatched: 7. Per germline, CDR1 LGHNT and CDR2 FRNRAP. The CDR3: CASADPGQGSYEQYF. The CDR3, as DNA: TGTGCTAGTGCCGACCCGGGACAGGGGTCCTACGAGCAGTACTTC.

This chain joins TRBV24-1 and TRBJ2-5; maybe TRBD1 (5 bases). Deletions cut 1 base from V and 4 bases from J, with 18 bases between. The V gene's germline CDR1 is KGHDR and CDR2 SFDVKD. The CDR3 has 17 residues. This CDR3 reads CATSDFPRQLHGETQYF. CDR3 nucleotides: TGTGCCACCAGTGATTTCCCTAGACAGCTCCACGGAGAGACCCAGTACTTC.

J is TRBJ1-5 and V is TRBV30; no clear D. The CDR3 is made up of 14 amino acids. Trimming stripped 0 bases from V and 4 bases from J, with 10 bases between. Germline CDR1 reads GTSNPN; CDR2 reads SVGIG (reference sequence). This CDR3 reads CAWSVIGRNQPQHF. The DNA for the CDR3 is TGTGCCTGGAGTGTAATAGGGAGGAATCAGCCCCAGCATTTT.